The clone carrying this TCR beta chain was found many times. These data come from a study of T cells in Graves' hyperthyroidism and ophthalmopathy. CDR1 and CDR2 (germline): SGHDT, YYEEEE. V gave up 4 bases and J gave up 12 bases; unmatched junction bases: 13. The CDR3 is made up of 16 amino acids. Stability of Graves' hyperthyroidism was defined as absent ophthalmopathy progression within 18 months. What was amplified from RNA transcripts were TCR beta CDR3 regions. A set of HTBI primers served as the primers for a first-round RT-PCR of the TCR CDR3. Each CDR3 protein is one row after TCRdb ran MiXCR on the multiplex PCR reads. The data hold some 460,000 distinct CDR3 sequences, with 15% to 19% observed a single time.

The sequence derives from a woman younger than 30 with Graves' hyperthyroidism. The material sequenced was blood. The chain links TRBV5-6 to TRBJ2-1, with 13 bases that match TRBD2. CDR3 bases: TGTGCCAGCAGCCGAGGGACTAGCGGGATAAAGGTACGGCAGTTCTTC. It is translated as CASSRGTSGIKVRQFF.